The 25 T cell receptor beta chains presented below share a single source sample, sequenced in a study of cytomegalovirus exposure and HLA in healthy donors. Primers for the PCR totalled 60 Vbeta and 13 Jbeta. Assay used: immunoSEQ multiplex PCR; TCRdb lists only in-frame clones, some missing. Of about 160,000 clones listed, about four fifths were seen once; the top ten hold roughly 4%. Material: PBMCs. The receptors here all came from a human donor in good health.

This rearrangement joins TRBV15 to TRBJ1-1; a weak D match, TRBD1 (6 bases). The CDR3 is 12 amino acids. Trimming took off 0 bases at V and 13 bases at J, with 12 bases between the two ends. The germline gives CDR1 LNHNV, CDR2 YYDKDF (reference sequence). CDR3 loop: CATSRDGQSDFF. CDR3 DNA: TGTGCCACCAGCAGAGATGGACAGAGTGATTTCTTT.

CDR3 sequence: CASSSSVGGRVLGHQPQHF. CDR3 sequence (DNA): TGCGCCAGCAGTTCGTCCGTCGGGGGGCGCGTGTTGGGCCATCAGCCCCAGCATTTT. This sequence joins TRBV5-1 and TRBJ1-5; possibly TRBD1 for D (6 bases). CDR3 size: 19 residues. Germline CDR1 reads SGHRS; CDR2 reads YFSETQ. Trimming removed 5 bases at V and 5 bases at J, with 29 bases between.

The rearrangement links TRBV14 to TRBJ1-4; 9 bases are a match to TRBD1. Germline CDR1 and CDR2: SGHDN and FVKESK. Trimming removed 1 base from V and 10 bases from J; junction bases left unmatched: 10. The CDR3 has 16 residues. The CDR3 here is CASSQVPGQGPGKLFF. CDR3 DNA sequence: TGTGCCAGCAGCCAAGTCCCGGGACAGGGACCGGGAAAACTGTTTTTT.

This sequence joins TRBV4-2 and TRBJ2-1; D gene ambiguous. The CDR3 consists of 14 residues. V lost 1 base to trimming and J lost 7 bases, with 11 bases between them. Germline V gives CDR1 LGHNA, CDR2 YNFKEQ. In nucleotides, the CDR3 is TGTGCCAGCAGCCAAGGAGGTGCGGAGAATGAGCAGTTCTTC. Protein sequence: CASSQGGAENEQFF.

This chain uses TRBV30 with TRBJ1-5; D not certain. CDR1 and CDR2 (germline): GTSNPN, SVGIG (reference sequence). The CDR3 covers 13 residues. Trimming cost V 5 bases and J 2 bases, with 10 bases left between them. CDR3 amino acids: CAWALGGNQPQHF. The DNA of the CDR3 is TGTGCCTGGGCCCTGGGCGGCAATCAGCCCCAGCATTTT.

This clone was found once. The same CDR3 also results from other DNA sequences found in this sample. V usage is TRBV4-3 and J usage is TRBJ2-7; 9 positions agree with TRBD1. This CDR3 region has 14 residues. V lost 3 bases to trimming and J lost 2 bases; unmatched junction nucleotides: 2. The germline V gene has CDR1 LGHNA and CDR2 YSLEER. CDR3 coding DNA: TGCGCCAGCAGCCAGGGACAGGGCGCCTACGAGCAGTACTTC. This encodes CASSQGQGAYEQYF.

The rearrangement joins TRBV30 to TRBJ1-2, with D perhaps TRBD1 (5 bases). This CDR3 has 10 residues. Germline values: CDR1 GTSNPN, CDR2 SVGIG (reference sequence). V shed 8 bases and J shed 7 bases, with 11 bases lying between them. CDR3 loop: CATQGIGYTF. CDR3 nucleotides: TGTGCCACCCAGGGTATTGGCTACACCTTC.

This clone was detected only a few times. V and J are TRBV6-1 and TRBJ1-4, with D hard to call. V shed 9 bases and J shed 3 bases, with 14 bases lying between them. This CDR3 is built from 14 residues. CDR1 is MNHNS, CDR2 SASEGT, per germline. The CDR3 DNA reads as TGTGCCAGTGTATTACAGCAGGCTAATGAAAAACTGTTTTTT. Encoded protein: CASVLQQANEKLFF.

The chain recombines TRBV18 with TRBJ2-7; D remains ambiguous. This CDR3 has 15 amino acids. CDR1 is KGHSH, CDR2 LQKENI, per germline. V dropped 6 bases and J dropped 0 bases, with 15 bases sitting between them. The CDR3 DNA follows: TGTGCCAGCTCCCCCCGAGGCGTAAGCTCCTACGAGCAGTACTTC. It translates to CASSPRGVSSYEQYF.

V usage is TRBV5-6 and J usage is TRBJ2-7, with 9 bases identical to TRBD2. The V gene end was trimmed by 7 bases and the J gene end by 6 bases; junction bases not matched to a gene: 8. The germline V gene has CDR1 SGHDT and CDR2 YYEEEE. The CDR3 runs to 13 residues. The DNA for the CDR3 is TGTGCCAGCGGGAAAGCGGGGGGTCTCGAGCAGTACTTC. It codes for CASGKAGGLEQYF.

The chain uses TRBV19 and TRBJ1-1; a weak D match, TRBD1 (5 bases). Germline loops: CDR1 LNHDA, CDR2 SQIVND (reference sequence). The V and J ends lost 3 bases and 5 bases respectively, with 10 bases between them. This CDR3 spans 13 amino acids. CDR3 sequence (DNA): TGTGCCAGTAGTATGGGGGGATGGACTGAAGCTTTCTTT. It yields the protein CASSMGGWTEAFF.

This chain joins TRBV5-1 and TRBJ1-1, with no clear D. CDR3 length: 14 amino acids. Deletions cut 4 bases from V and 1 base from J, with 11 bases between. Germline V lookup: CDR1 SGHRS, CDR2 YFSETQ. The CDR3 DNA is TGCGCCAGCAGCATGGACGCCAGGAACACTGAAGCTTTCTTT. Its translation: CASSMDARNTEAFF.

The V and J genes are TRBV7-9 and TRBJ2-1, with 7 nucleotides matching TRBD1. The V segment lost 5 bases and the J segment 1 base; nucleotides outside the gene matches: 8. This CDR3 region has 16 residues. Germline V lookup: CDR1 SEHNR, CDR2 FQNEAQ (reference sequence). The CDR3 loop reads CASSQTGAQSYNEQFF. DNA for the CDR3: TGTGCCAGCAGCCAAACAGGGGCCCAATCCTACAATGAGCAGTTCTTC. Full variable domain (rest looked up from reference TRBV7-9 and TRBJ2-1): DTGVSQNPRHKITKRGQNVTFRCDPISEHNRLYWYRQTLGQGPEFLTYFQNEAQLEKSRLLSDRFSAERPKGSFSTLEIQRTEQGDSAMYLCASSQTGAQSYNEQFFGPGTRLTVL.

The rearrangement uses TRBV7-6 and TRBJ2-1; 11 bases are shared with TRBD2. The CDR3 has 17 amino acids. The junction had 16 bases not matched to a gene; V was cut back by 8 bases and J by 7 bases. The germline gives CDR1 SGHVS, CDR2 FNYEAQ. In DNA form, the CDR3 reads TGTGCCAGCCTAATGGGTGAGAGACTAGCGGGGTCGAATGAGCAGTTCTTC. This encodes CASLMGERLAGSNEQFF.

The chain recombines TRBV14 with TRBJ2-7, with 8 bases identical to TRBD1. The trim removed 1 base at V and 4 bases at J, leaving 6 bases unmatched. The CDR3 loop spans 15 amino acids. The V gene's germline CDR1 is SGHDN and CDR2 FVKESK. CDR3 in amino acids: CASSQAGQVRYEQYF. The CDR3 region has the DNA TGTGCCAGCAGCCAAGCGGGACAGGTGAGATACGAGCAGTACTTC.

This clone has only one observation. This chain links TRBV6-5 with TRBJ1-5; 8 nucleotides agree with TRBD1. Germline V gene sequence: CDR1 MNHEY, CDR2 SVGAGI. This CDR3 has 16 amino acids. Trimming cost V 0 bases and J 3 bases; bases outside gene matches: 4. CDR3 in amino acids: CASSYSRQGSNQPQHF. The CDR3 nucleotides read TGTGCCAGCAGTTACTCGCGACAGGGGTCCAATCAGCCCCAGCATTTT.

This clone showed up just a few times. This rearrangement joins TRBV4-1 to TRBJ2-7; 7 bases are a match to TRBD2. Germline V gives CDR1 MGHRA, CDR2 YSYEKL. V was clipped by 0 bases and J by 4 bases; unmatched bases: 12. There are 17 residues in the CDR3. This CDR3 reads CASSQERSASGAYEQYF. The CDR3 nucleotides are TGCGCCAGCAGCCAAGAACGTTCGGCTAGCGGAGCTTACGAGCAGTACTTC.

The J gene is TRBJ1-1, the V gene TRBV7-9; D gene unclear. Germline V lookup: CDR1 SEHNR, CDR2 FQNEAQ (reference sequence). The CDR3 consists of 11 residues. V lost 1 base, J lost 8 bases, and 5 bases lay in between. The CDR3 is CASSLGREAFF. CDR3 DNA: TGTGCCAGCAGCTTAGGCAGGGAAGCTTTCTTT. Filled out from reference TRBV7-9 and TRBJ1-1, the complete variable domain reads DTGVSQNPRHKITKRGQNVTFRCDPISEHNRLYWYRQTLGQGPEFLTYFQNEAQLEKSRLLSDRFSAERPKGSFSTLEIQRTEQGDSAMYLCASSLGREAFFGQGTRLTVV.

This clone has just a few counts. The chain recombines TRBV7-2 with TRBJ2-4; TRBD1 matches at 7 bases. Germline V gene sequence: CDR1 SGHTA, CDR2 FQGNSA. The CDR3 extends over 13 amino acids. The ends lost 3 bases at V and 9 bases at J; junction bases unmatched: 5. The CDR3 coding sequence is TGTGCCAGCAGCTTTGAGGGGGCGCGCATTCAGTACTTC. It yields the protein CASSFEGARIQYF.

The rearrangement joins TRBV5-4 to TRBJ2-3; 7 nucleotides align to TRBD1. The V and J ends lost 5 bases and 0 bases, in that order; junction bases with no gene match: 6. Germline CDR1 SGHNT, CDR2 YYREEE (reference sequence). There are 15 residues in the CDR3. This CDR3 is CASSSPGQSTDTQYF. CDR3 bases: TGTGCCAGCAGTTCGCCGGGACAGAGCACAGATACGCAGTATTTT.

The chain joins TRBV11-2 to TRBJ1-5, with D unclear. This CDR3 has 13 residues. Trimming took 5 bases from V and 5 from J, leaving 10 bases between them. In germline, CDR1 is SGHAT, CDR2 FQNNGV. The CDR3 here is CASSLLRDQPQHF. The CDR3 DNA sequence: TGTGCCAGCAGCCTCCTGAGGGATCAGCCCCAGCATTTT.

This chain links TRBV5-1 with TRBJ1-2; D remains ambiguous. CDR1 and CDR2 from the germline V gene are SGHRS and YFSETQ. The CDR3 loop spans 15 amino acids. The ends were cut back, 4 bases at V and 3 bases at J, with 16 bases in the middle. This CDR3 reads CASSLYDTSDYGYTF. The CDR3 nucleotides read TGCGCCAGCAGCCTTTACGACACATCGGACTATGGCTACACCTTC.

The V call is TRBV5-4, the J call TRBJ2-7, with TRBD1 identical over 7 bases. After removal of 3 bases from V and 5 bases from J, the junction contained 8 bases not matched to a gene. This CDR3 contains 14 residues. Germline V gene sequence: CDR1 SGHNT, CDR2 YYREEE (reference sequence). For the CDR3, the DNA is TGTGCCAGCAGCTCCGGGACAGATCGAAACGAGCAGTACTTC. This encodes CASSSGTDRNEQYF.

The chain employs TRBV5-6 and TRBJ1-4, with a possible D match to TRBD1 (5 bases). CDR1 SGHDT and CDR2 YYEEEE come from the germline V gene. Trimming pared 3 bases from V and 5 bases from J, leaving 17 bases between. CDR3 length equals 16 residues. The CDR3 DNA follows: TGTGCCAGCAGCTCTCTTGGGGCCCAAGGGAATGAAAAACTGTTTTTT. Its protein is CASSSLGAQGNEKLFF. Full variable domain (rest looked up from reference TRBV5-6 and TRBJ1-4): DAGVTQSPTHLIKTRGQQVTLRCSPKSGHDTVSWYQQALGQGPQFIFQYYEEEERQRGNFPDRFSGHQFPNYSSELNVNALLLGDSALYLCASSSLGAQGNEKLFFGSGTQLSVL.

CDR3 in amino acids: CASSLGGYEQYF. In nucleotides, the CDR3 is TGTGCCAGCAGTTTGGGCGGGTACGAGCAGTACTTC. The rearrangement joins TRBV27 to TRBJ2-5; D may be TRBD2 (5 bases). The J call could be wrong; TRBJ2-7 is a better fit for the DNA end. Germline-derived CDR1 and CDR2 are MNHEY and SMNVEV (reference sequence). The CDR3 has 12 amino acids.